Here is one T cell receptor (beta chain) with its context. What it recognizes is unknown. The repertoire was sequenced with immunoSEQ multiplex PCR; TCRdb's copy has only in-frame clones and lacks some. The sample lists over a million clones; around 82% were seen once. This record belongs to a study of shared clonotypes between healthy human individuals. Background on the study: CD4 naive cells filled three plates per donor, CD4 memory three, CD8 naive two and CD8 memory one. Study-wide results and caveats: Naive CD4 clonotype sharing across several donors was around 5.5%.

The CDR3 is 14 residues long. Unmatched junction bases numbered 7, after V lost 5 bases and J lost 7 bases. Germline CDR1 LNHDA, CDR2 SQIVND (reference sequence). The V and J genes are TRBV19 and TRBJ2-3; 9 bases match TRBD1. Sample: memory CD4+ T cells from PBMCs. Documented subset: CD45RA-negative fraction. This TCR derives from a man between 18 and 35 years old in good health. Some clones in this sample may be carry-over from other donors' samples. CDR3 nucleotide sequence: TGTGCCAGTAGTCGTAGGACAGGGGAGTATACGCAGTATTTT. Its translation is CASSRRTGEYTQYF.